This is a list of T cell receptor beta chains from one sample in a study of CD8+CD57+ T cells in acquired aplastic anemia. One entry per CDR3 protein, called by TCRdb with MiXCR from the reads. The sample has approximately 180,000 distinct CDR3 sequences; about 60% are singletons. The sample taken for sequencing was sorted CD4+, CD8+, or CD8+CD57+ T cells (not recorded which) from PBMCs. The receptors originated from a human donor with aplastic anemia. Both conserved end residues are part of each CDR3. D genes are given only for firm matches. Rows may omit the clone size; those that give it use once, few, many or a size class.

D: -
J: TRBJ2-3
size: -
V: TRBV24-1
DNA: TGTGCCACCAGTGATTTGCTTGAAGGGCAGGCTAGCACAGATACGCAGTATTTT
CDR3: CATSDLLEGQASTDTQYF

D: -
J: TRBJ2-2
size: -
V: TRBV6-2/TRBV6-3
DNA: TGTGCCAGCAGTTCTCAACCAGCCCCCCCGAACACCGGGGAGCTGTTTTTT
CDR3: CASSSQPAPPNTGELFF

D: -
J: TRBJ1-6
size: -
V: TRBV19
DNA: TGTGCCAGTAGTCCCCTGGACCGTATCAGCTCCTATAATTCACCCCTCCACTTT
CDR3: CASSPLDRISSYNSPLHF

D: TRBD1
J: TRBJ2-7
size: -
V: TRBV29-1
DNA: TGCAGCGTAGCAGGGACAGACTTCTACGAGCAGTACTTC
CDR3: CSVAGTDFYEQYF

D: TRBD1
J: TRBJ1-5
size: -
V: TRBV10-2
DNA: TGCGCCAGCAGTGAAAGGACAGGGATTGGGGGGATTAATCAGCCCCAGCATTTT
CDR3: CASSERTGIGGINQPQHF

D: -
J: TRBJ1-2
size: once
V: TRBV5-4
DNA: TGTGCCAGCAGCCCCTGGCGGAGGGGAAACTATGGCTACACCTTC
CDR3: CASSPWRRGNYGYTF

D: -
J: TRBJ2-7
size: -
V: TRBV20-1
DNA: TGCAGTGCTTTCCCTAACGGACACACCACCTACGAGCAGTACTTC
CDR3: CSAFPNGHTTYEQYF

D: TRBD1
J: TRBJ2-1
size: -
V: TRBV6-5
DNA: TGTGCCATCAGGGGCAGGGGGAACAATGAGCAGTTCTTC
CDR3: CAIRGRGNNEQFF

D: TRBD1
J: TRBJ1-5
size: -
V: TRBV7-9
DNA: TGTGCCAGCAGTCCTATGGACAGGGTGGGGCAGCCCCAGCATTTT
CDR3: CASSPMDRVGQPQHF

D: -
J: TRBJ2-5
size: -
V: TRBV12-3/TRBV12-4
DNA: TGTGCCAGCAGTGAGGAAGTAGGGCAAGAGACCCAGTACTTC
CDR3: CASSEEVGQETQYF

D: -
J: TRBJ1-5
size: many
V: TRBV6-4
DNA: TGTGCCAGCAGTGACGGGGCAGGTCTCCATCAGCCCCAGCATTTT
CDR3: CASSDGAGLHQPQHF

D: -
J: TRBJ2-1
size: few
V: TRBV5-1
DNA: TGCGCCAGCAGCTTACAGAGCTCCTACAATGAGCAGTTCTTC
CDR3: CASSLQSSYNEQFF

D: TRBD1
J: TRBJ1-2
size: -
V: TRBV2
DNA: TGTGCCAGCCAGGCGGGACAGCTCTATGGCTACACCTTC
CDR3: CASQAGQLYGYTF

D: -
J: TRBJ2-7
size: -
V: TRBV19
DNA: TGTGCCAGTAGTGCAAGCACAGGGGACTCTACCCCCTACGAGCAGTACTTC
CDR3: CASSASTGDSTPYEQYF

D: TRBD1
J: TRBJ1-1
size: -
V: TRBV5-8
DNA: TGTGCCAGCAGCGCGGGACAGGTAAAGGTCACTGAAGCTTTCTTT
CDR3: CASSAGQVKVTEAFF

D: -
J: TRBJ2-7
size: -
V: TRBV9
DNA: TGTGCCAGCAGCCCGACTTACGGTTCCTACGAGCAGTACTTC
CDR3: CASSPTYGSYEQYF

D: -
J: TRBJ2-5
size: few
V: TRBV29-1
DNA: TGCAGCGTTGATGGCTACTTAAGGACCCAGTACTTC
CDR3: CSVDGYLRTQYF

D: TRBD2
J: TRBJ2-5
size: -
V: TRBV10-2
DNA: TGCGCCAGCAGTGACCCAGCTAGCGGGGACGGGGCCCAGTACTTC
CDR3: CASSDPASGDGAQYF

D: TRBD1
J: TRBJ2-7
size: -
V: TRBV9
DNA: TGTGCCAGCAGAGATAGTCCAGGGGGCGAGCAGTACTTC
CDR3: CASRDSPGGEQYF

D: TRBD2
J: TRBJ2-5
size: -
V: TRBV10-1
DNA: TGCGCCAGCAGTGAGTCGGGTAGCGGGGTCCAAGAGACCCAGTACTTC
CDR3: CASSESGSGVQETQYF

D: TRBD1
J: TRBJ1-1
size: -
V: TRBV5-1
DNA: TGCGCCACGAAGACAGGGTGGAACACTGAAGCTTTCTTT
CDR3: CATKTGWNTEAFF

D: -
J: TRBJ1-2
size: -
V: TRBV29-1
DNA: TGCAGCGTTGATTTAGGGGTGGTGGGGCTGGATGGCTACACCTTC
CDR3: CSVDLGVVGLDGYTF

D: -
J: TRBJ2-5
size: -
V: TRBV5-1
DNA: TGCGCCAGCAGCTCTTATCCGGGGGTGACCCAGTACTTC
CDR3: CASSSYPGVTQYF

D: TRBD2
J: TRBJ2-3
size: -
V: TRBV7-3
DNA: TGTGCCAGCAGCTTATCGGGGGGGCCGACAGATACGCAGTATTTT
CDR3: CASSLSGGPTDTQYF

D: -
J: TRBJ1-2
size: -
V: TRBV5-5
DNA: TGTGCCAGCACTGGTACAGGGCCAAACTATGGCTACACCTTC
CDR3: CASTGTGPNYGYTF

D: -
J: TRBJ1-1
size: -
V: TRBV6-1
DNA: TGTGCCAGCAGCTGGAGGGCGAACACTGAAGCTTTCTTT
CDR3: CASSWRANTEAFF

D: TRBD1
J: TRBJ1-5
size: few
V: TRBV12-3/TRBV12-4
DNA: TGTGCCAGCAGTTTGGGGGACAGCCAGGTTCAGCCCCAGCATTTT
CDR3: CASSLGDSQVQPQHF

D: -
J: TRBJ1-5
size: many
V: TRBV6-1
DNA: TGTGCCAGCAGTGAAGGCAGGGAAGTTCAGCCCCAGCATTTT
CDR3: CASSEGREVQPQHF

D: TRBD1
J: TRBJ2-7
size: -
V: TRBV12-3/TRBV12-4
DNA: TGTGCCAGCAGTCAGGGACAGTACTACGAGCAGTACTTC
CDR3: CASSQGQYYEQYF

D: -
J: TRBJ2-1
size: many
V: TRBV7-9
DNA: TGTGCCAGCAGCTTTGGCCGGTACAATGAGCAGTTCTTC
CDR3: CASSFGRYNEQFF

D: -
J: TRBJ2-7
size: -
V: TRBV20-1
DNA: TGCAGTGCTAGTGCGCTAGCCAACTACGAGCAGTACTTC
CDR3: CSASALANYEQYF

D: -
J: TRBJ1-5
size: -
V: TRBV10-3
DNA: TGTGCCATCAGTGAGGGGCCGACTAGGGATCAGCCCCAGCATTTT
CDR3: CAISEGPTRDQPQHF

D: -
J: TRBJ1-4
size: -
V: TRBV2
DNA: TGTGCCAGCAGTGAAGGGGGACTGGGTAATGAAAAACTGTTTTTT
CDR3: CASSEGGLGNEKLFF

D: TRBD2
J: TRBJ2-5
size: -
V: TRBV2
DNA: TGTGCCAGCAGGGGGGAGGGAGAGACCCAGTACTTC
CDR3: CASRGEGETQYF

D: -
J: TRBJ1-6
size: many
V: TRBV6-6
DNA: TGTGCCAGCAGTTCTCTCCACTTT
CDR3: CASSSLHF

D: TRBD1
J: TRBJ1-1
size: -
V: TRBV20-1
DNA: TGCAGTGCTACTAGGGGGCTTCTCCCTCTCGCTTTCTTT
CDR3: CSATRGLLPLAFF

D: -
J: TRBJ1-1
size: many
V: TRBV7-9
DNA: TGTGCCAGCAGCTTAGCGCCGACAGCGAACACTGAAGCTTTCTTT
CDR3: CASSLAPTANTEAFF

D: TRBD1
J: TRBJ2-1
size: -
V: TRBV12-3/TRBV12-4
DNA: TGTGCCAGCAGTTCCGGGACAGGGATACTAAATGAGCAGTTCTTC
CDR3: CASSSGTGILNEQFF

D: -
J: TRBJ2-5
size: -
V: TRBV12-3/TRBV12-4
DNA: TGTGCCAGCAGGACTGGGGTAGAGACCCAGTACTTC
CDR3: CASRTGVETQYF

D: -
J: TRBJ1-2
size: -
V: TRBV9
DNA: TGTGCCAGCAGGGCTGACCCTAACTATGGCTACACCTTC
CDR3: CASRADPNYGYTF

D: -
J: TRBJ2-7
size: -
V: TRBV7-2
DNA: TGTGCCAGCAGCTTCCCCCCGGAGGGCAATTCCTACGAGCAGTACTTC
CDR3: CASSFPPEGNSYEQYF

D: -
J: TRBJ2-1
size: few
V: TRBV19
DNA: TGTGCCAGTAGTATTTCCCCATCAATGTACAATGAGCAGTTCTTC
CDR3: CASSISPSMYNEQFF

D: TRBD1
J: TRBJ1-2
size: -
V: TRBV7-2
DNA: TGTGCCAGCAGCTTAGGTCCAGGGGGCGCAGGCTATGGCTACACCTTC
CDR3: CASSLGPGGAGYGYTF

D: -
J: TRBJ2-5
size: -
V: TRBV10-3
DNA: TGTGCCATCAGTGAACCCAGAGGCGCCAGGACCCAGTACTTC
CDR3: CAISEPRGARTQYF

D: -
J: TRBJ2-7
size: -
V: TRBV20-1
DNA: TGCAGTGCTAGAGATCTCTCGCAGGCCGGCGGGAACTCCTACGAGCAGTACTTC
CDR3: CSARDLSQAGGNSYEQYF

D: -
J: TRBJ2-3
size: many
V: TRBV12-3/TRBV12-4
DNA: TGTGCCAGCAGTTTATTCCGGGCGGGCACAGATACGCAGTATTTT
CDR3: CASSLFRAGTDTQYF

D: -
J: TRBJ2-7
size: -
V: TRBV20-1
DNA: TGCAGTGCTAGAAGTCGGGAGTACGAGCAGTACTTC
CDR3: CSARSREYEQYF